This TCR beta chain derives from a study of T cells after yellow fever vaccination. In this sample, this clonotype turned up a few times. J gave up 3 bases and V 3 bases, and 3 bases lay outside the gene matches. The CDR3 extends over 14 amino acids. Germline CDR1 is LGHNA and CDR2 is YNFKEQ. In TCRdb, the 5' RACE reads were re-called with MiXCR into one record per CDR3 protein. The data show under 55,000 distinct CDR3 sequences, 5% to 8.5% seen once. The source of this sequence is a man aged 18 to 29 who received the YFV17D yellow fever vaccine. This chain connects TRBV4-2 to TRBJ2-7; 9 bases map to TRBD1. The sample consisted of CD8+ T cells not binding an NS4B(214-222) dextramer, sorted from PBMCs, taken 35 to 50 days after the first yellow fever vaccination. This CDR3 is CASSHGQGSYEQYF. Written as DNA, the CDR3 is TGTGCCAGCAGCCATGGACAGGGGAGCTACGAGCAGTACTTC.